Reported below is one T cell receptor beta chain. The sample is drawn from a study of tumor T cells in aggressive B-cell lymphoma. Germline V gene sequence: CDR1 SGHTA, CDR2 FQGNSA. With 5 bases clipped from V and 4 bases from J, the junction kept 6 bases outside the gene matches. The length of the CDR3 is 14 residues. Sequencing used immunoSEQ multiplex PCR; TCRdb keeps in-frame clones, though not all of them. In the table there are under 1,000 clones, roughly 90% of which are singletons. This TCR was recovered from an adult with diffuse large B cell lymphoma. Sequencing was performed on tumor tissue. This chain uses TRBV7-2 with TRBJ2-5, with 8 bases fitting TRBD1. Here the CDR3 reads CASSVQQGGETQYF. For the CDR3, the DNA is TGTGCCAGCAGCGTTCAACAGGGGGGAGAGACCCAGTACTTC.